This T cell receptor beta chain was retrieved from a study of identical twins. General study findings and limits: In zero-insertion analyses, partial confounding could arise from invariant MAIT and iNKT cells. The models gave estimates that fell short of the out-of-frame TCR alpha sharing seen in monozygotic twins. Twin pairs' shared out-of-frame alpha sequences were enriched in low generation probability.

The CDR3 is 14 residues long. In germline, CDR1 is LGHDT, CDR2 YNNKEL (reference sequence). The V end was cut by 0 bases, the J end by 7 bases, with 13 bases between. A universal primer binding site was introduced by template switching. The final cDNA contained unique molecular identifiers. TCRdb passed the 5' RACE reads through MiXCR, listing each CDR3 protein once. This table holds around 1.7 million distinct CDR3 sequences, around 33% found once. Concerning this clonotype: Its cognate antigen is unknown.

V usage is TRBV3-1 and J usage is TRBJ2-7; D gene unclear. This receptor was taken from a newborn girl in good health. What was sequenced was cord blood. CDR3 sequence (DNA): TGTGCCAGCAGCCAAGATACACGATACAATGAGCAGTACTTC. Translating it yields CASSQDTRYNEQYF.